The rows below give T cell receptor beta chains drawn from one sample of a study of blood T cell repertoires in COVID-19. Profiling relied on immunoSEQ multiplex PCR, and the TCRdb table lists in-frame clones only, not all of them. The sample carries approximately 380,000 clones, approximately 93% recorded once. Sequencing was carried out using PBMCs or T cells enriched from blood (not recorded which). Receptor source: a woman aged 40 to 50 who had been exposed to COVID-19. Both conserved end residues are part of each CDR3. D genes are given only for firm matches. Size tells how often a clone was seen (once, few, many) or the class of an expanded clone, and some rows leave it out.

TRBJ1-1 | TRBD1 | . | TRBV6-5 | TGTGCCAGCAGTTACGGGCAGGGGGCATGGGTTGGTGAAGCTTTCTTT | CASSYGQGAWVGEAFF
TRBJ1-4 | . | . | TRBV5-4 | TGTGCCAGCAGCTCAGGTGCTGCTAATGAAAAACTGTTTTTT | CASSSGAANEKLFF
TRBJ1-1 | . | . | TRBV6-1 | TGTGCCAGCAGTGAACGGGGGGTTGAAGCTTTCTTT | CASSERGVEAFF
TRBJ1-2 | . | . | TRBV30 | TGTGCCTGGAGTCGGGGGAATGGCTACACCTTC | CAWSRGNGYTF
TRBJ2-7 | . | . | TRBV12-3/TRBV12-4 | TGTGCCAGCAGTTTAAAGGGGGAGAGCGAGCAGTACTTC | CASSLKGESEQYF
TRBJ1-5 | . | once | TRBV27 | TGTGCCAGCAGTTCGGGGAGGGGGAATAATCAGCCCCAGCATTTT | CASSSGRGNNQPQHF
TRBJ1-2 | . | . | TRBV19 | TGTGCCAGTAGTATGACCGGGACATCCCTATATGGCTACACCTTC | CASSMTGTSLYGYTF
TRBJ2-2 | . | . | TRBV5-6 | TGTGCCAGCAGCTTGATCGCCCAGGGCCGCACCGGGGAGCTGTTTTTT | CASSLIAQGRTGELFF
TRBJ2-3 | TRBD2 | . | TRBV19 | TGTGCCAGTAGTCTCGGGACTAGCGTGGATACGCAGTATTTT | CASSLGTSVDTQYF
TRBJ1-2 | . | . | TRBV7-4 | TGTGCCAGCAGCTGGGAGGAGGTGCCAAGGTACCTCTATGGCTACACCTTC | CASSWEEVPRYLYGYTF
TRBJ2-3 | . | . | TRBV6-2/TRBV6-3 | TGTGCCGGCAGCCAACTACAGGGTGGAGAAGATACGCAGTATTTT | CAGSQLQGGEDTQYF
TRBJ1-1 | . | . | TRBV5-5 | TGTGCCAGCAGCTTGGGTGGAGGGACTGAAGCTTTCTTT | CASSLGGGTEAFF
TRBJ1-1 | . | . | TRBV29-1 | TGCAGCGTTGAAGCGGGGGGGAGGAGTACTGAAGCTTTCTTT | CSVEAGGRSTEAFF
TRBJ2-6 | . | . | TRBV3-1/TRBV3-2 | TGTGCCAGCAACAATCTTTCTGGGGCCAACGTCCTGACTTTC | CASNNLSGANVLTF
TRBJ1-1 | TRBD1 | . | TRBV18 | TGTGCCAGCTCACCCGGGACAGGGGCTGAAGCTTTCTTT | CASSPGTGAEAFF
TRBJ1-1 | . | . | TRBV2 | TGTGCCAGCAGTGAGGTAGGGGGGGTTGAAGCTTTCTTT | CASSEVGGVEAFF
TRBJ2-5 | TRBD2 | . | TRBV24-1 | TGTGCCACCAGTGACCTCACTAGCGGCCAAGAGACCCAGTACTTC | CATSDLTSGQETQYF
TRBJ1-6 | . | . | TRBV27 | TGTGCCAGCAGTTTTCCGAATTCACCCCTCCACTTT | CASSFPNSPLHF
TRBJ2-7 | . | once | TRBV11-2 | TGTGCCAGCAGCTCCACTTGGGGCGGGGCGACCGCCTACGAGCAGTACTTC | CASSSTWGGATAYEQYF
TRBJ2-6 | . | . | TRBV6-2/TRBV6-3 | TGTGCCAGCAGTTTGGCCGTACCTATTGGAGGTTCTGGGGCCAACGTCCTGACTTTC | CASSLAVPIGGSGANVLTF
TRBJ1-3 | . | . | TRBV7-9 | TGTGCCAGCAGCTCCGGTCCTGGAAACACCATATATTTT | CASSSGPGNTIYF
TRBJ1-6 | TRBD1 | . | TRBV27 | TGTGCCAGCAGTACCCAACAGGGGGCGAGGAATTCACCCCTCCACTTT | CASSTQQGARNSPLHF